The 29 T cell receptor beta chains below were found in one sample sequenced in a study of T cell responses to AZD1222 COVID-19 vaccine. Sequencing used immunoSEQ multiplex PCR; TCRdb keeps in-frame clones, though not all of them. In the table there are around 120,000 clones, around 92% of which are singletons. The specimen comprised peripheral blood, sampled on day 0 of AZD1222 vaccination. All receptors come from an adult in good health.

V and J are TRBV6-5 and TRBJ1-2; D unclear. The CDR3 is 15 residues long. V lost 0 bases to trimming and J lost 4 bases, with 12 bases between them. Germline CDR1 MNHEY, CDR2 SVGAGI. The CDR3 loop reads CASSYSYRKAYGYTF. As DNA, the CDR3 is TGTGCCAGCAGTTACTCGTACAGAAAAGCCTATGGCTACACCTTC.

J is TRBJ1-6 and V is TRBV18, with D possibly TRBD1 on 6 matching bases. Trimming left V 6 bases short and J 4 bases short, with 16 bases between. The CDR3 sequence is 16 residues long. Looked up from germline, CDR1 is KGHSH and CDR2 is LQKENI. The chain's CDR3 is CASSNLLGAYNSPLHF. The DNA for the CDR3 is TGTGCCAGCTCGAATCTGCTGGGGGCTTATAATTCACCCCTCCACTTT. The full variable domain, in which reference TRBV18 and TRBJ1-6 provide the parts outside the CDR3, is NAGVMQNPRHLVRRRGQEARLRCSPMKGHSHVYWYRQLPEEGLKFMVYLQKENIIDESGMPKERFSAEFPKEGPSILRIQQVVRGDSAAYFCASSNLLGAYNSPLHFGNGTRLTVT.

The chain links TRBV10-3 to TRBJ2-7; 9 bases line up with TRBD2. The trim removed 4 bases at V and 2 bases at J, leaving 9 bases unmatched. This CDR3 region has 16 residues. CDR1 is ENHRY, CDR2 SYGVKD, per germline. CDR3 in DNA: TGTGCCATCAGTGGGGGGACGACTAGCGGAACCTACGAGCAGTACTTC. It yields the protein CAISGGTTSGTYEQYF.

The J gene is TRBJ1-1, the V gene TRBV29-1, with D unresolved. V was pared by 6 bases and J by 6 bases, with 14 bases between. Germline lookup yields CDR1 SQVTM and CDR2 ANQGSEA. There are 12 residues in the CDR3. CDR3 coding DNA: TGCAGCGTGATGACGGAAGCGGCTGAAGCTTTCTTT. It is translated as CSVMTEAAEAFF. The full variable domain, its missing parts supplied by reference TRBV29-1 and TRBJ1-1, is SAVISQKPSRDICQRGTSLTIQCQVDSQVTMMFWYRQQPGQSLTLIATANQGSEATYESGFVIDKFPISRPNLTFSTLTVSNMSPEDSSIYLCSVMTEAAEAFFGQGTRLTVV.

The genes are TRBV5-1 and TRBJ1-2; 9 bases line up with TRBD1. This CDR3 comprises 15 residues. The J segment lost 5 bases and the V segment lost 4 bases, leaving 9 bases of the junction unmatched. Germline CDR1 reads SGHRS; CDR2 reads YFSETQ. The DNA for the CDR3 is TGCGCCAGCAGCCTGCGGGACAGGGATGCTTATGGCTACACCTTC. Translation gives CASSLRDRDAYGYTF.

In its sample, this clone was seen once. V gene TRBV11-2 combines with J gene TRBJ1-2; 7 bases agree with TRBD1. CDR1 and CDR2 from the germline V gene are SGHAT and FQNNGV. This CDR3 region has 15 residues. V trimming: 6 bases; J trimming: 2 bases; junction bases outside the gene matches: 9. The CDR3 nucleotides read TGTGCCAGCAGATCCCACAGGGGACGGAACTATGGCTACACCTTC. Translating it yields CASRSHRGRNYGYTF.

V gene TRBV3-1 (or the pseudogene TRBV3-2) combines with J gene TRBJ1-2, with 7 bases lining up with TRBD1. The CDR3 contains 15 residues. V was pared by 1 base and J by 2 bases, with 4 bases of the junction left unmatched. Germline V gene lookup returns CDR1 LGHDT and CDR2 YNNKEL (reference sequence). Here the CDR3 DNA reads TGTGCCAGCAGCCAAGGAAACAGGGGAAACTATGGCTACACCTTC. It specifies CASSQGNRGNYGYTF.

The chain uses TRBV14 and TRBJ1-4; the D is unclear. The CDR3 contains 12 residues. From germline, CDR1 is SGHDN and CDR2 FVKESK. Trimming removed 0 bases from V and 12 bases from J, with 8 bases in between. The CDR3 DNA sequence: TGTGCCAGCAGCCAAGATGGGGTGGAACTGTTTTTT. Its protein is CASSQDGVELFF. Looking up the rest from reference TRBV14 and TRBJ1-4 gives the full variable domain: EAGVTQFPSHSVIEKGQTVTLRCDPISGHDNLYWYRRVMGKEIKFLLHFVKESKQDESGMPNNRFLAERTGGTYSTLKVQPAELEDSGVYFCASSQDGVELFFGSGTQLSVL.

As to this clone: Other nucleotide sequences in the sample specify the same CDR3. The V gene is TRBV4-1, the J gene TRBJ2-7; no clear D. The CDR3 is 11 residues long. Deletions cut 0 bases from V and 4 bases from J, with 1 base between. Germline loops: CDR1 MGHRA, CDR2 YSYEKL. CDR3 DNA: TGCGCCAGCAGCCAAGATTACGAGCAGTACTTC. This codes for CASSQDYEQYF.

The genes are TRBV15 and TRBJ2-3; TRBD2 matches 8 bases. V shed 3 bases and J 0 bases; nucleotides not matched to a gene: 5. CDR3 length equals 16 residues. Germline loops: CDR1 LNHNV, CDR2 YYDKDF (reference sequence). The CDR3 DNA sequence: TGTGCCACCAGCAGGGGATCTAGCGGGAGCACAGATACGCAGTATTTT. Translation: CATSRGSSGSTDTQYF.

The sample holds one count of this clone. The chain is built from TRBV6-2 or TRBV6-3 and TRBJ1-1, with 8 bases that match TRBD1. Losses at the gene ends were 0 bases for V and 8 bases for J; bases not matched to a gene: 8. The CDR3 sequence is 15 residues long. From germline, CDR1 is MNHEY and CDR2 SVGEGT. The CDR3 region is CASSYSHRGLEEAFF. DNA of the CDR3: TGTGCCAGCAGTTACTCCCACAGGGGGTTGGAAGAAGCTTTCTTT.

The chain joins TRBV19 to TRBJ1-3, with 8 bases fitting TRBD1. The junction had 5 bases not matched to a gene; V was cut back by 5 bases and J by 5 bases. The CDR3 covers 14 residues. Germline V gene sequence: CDR1 LNHDA, CDR2 SQIVND (reference sequence). CDR3 loop: CASSSRGRRNTIYF. The CDR3 coding sequence is TGTGCCAGTAGTTCCAGGGGGCGCAGAAACACCATATATTTT.

The chain is built from TRBV5-8 and TRBJ2-5; 10 bases agree with TRBD2. The CDR3 has 18 residues. Unmatched junction bases numbered 14, after V lost 2 bases and J lost 4 bases. Germline V gene sequence: CDR1 SGHTS, CDR2 YDEGEE. CDR3 residues: CASSLPPGDSGRTETQYF. The CDR3 DNA reads TGTGCCAGCAGCTTACCCCCTGGGGATAGCGGGAGGACAGAGACCCAGTACTTC.

The chain joins TRBV5-6 to TRBJ2-6, with 7 bases matching TRBD1. Germline V gene lookup returns CDR1 SGHDT and CDR2 YYEEEE. The ends lost 4 bases at V and 2 bases at J; junction bases unmatched: 3. The CDR3 runs 15 residues. The CDR3 DNA reads as TGTGCCAGCAGCCCGACAGGGACTGGGGCCAACGTCCTGACTTTC. It specifies CASSPTGTGANVLTF.

This rearrangement joins TRBV28 to TRBJ1-1, with D maybe TRBD1 (6 bases). The germline V and J ends were trimmed by 7 bases and 5 bases, with 26 bases remaining between them. This CDR3 comprises 17 residues. Germline V CDR1 and CDR2: MDHEN, SYDVKM. CDR3 sequence reads: CASTLRRIGGSRTEAFF. CDR3 coding DNA: TGTGCCAGCACCCTTCGGAGGATAGGGGGGAGTCGGACTGAAGCTTTCTTT.

This clone has a handful of counts. The chain uses TRBV28 and TRBJ2-7, with 7 positions matching TRBD2. Looked up from germline, CDR1 is MDHEN and CDR2 is SYDVKM. Trimming removed 2 bases from V and 6 bases from J; junction bases left unmatched: 10. The CDR3 spans 15 residues. The CDR3 here is CASSLAASGEGEQYF. CDR3 in DNA: TGTGCCAGCAGTTTAGCGGCTAGCGGAGAGGGCGAGCAGTACTTC. Using reference TRBV28 and TRBJ2-7 for the parts outside the CDR3, the full variable domain is DVKVTQSSRYLVKRTGEKVFLECVQDMDHENMFWYRQDPGLGLRLIYFSYDVKMKEKGDIPEGYSVSREKKERFSLILESASTNQTSMYLCASSLAASGEGEQYFGPGTRLTVT.

This chain uses TRBV7-9 with TRBJ1-2, with D unclear. Germline V gene lookup returns CDR1 SEHNR and CDR2 FQNEAQ (reference sequence). The ends were cut back, 1 base at V and 2 bases at J, with 14 bases in the middle. CDR3 size: 16 residues. For the CDR3, the DNA is TGTGCCAGCAGCTTAGTTGGATGGGGTAGAAACTATGGCTACACCTTC. Translation gives CASSLVGWGRNYGYTF.

This clone was seen only once. This chain links TRBV12-3 or TRBV12-4 with TRBJ2-5; a weak D match, TRBD1 (5 bases). V lost 6 bases and J 4 bases, leaving 12 bases between the germline ends. CDR3 length equals 13 residues. In DNA form, the CDR3 reads TGTGCCAGCAGCCCGCGCCAGGGAGAGACCCAGTACTTC. Translating it yields CASSPRQGETQYF.

This clone was recorded once. The CDR3: CASSPNALTGSYEQYF. In DNA, the CDR3 is TGTGCCAGCAGCCCCAATGCATTGACAGGGTCATACGAGCAGTACTTC. The V call is TRBV11-2, the J call TRBJ2-7; 7 nucleotides align to TRBD1. The CDR3 covers 16 residues. Trimming at V came to 5 bases and at J to 4 bases, leaving 14 bases not matched to a gene. Germline V gene lookup returns CDR1 SGHAT and CDR2 FQNNGV.

The gene calls are TRBV7-2 and TRBJ2-2; D is ambiguous. There are 12 residues in the CDR3. The V and J ends lost 3 bases and 5 bases respectively, with 4 bases between them. The germline V gene has CDR1 SGHTA and CDR2 FQGNSA. The CDR3 loop is CASSFITGELFF. CDR3 nucleotide sequence: TGTGCCAGCAGCTTCATTACCGGGGAGCTGTTTTTT. Filled out from reference TRBV7-2 and TRBJ2-2, the complete variable domain reads GAGVSQSPSNKVTEKGKDVELRCDPISGHTALYWYRQSLGQGLEFLIYFQGNSAPDKSGLPSDRFSAERTGGSVSTLTIQRTQQEDSAVYLCASSFITGELFFGEGSRLTVL.

The chain links TRBV7-2 to TRBJ2-6, with 7 bases fitting TRBD1. This CDR3 has 17 amino acids. Germline trimming cut 8 bases from V and 0 bases from J; bases unmatched to any gene: 10. From germline, CDR1 is SGHTA and CDR2 FQGNSA. CDR3 sequence reads: CASGSGTAFSGANVLTF. CDR3 DNA: TGTGCCAGCGGGTCCGGGACAGCTTTCTCTGGGGCCAACGTCCTGACTTTC.

V gene TRBV7-2 combines with J gene TRBJ2-7; TRBD1 aligns across 10 bases. The V gene end was trimmed by 5 bases and the J gene end by 2 bases; junction bases not matched to a gene: 6. CDR3 size: 15 residues. Germline lookup yields CDR1 SGHTA and CDR2 FQGNSA. This CDR3 reads CASSPAGTGAYEQYF. The CDR3 DNA is TGTGCCAGCAGCCCCGCCGGGACAGGGGCCTACGAGCAGTACTTC.

The J gene is TRBJ1-5, the V gene TRBV6-2 or TRBV6-3; the D is unclear. Germline V gene data show CDR1 as MNHEY and CDR2 as SVGEGT. This CDR3 comprises 14 residues. Trimming pared 2 bases from V and 3 bases from J, leaving 8 bases between. As DNA, the CDR3 is TGTGCCAGCAGTTACGGACGTTTCAATCAGCCCCAGCATTTT. It translates to CASSYGRFNQPQHF.

This clone appeared a few times. The chain couples TRBV6-2 or TRBV6-3 to TRBJ1-2; 9 bases agree with TRBD1. CDR3 size: 13 residues. Germline loops: CDR1 MNHEY, CDR2 SVGEGT. V lost 5 bases and J lost 6; bases outside the gene matches: 4. Here the CDR3 DNA reads TGTGCCAGCAGTCACCGACAGGGGGATGGCTACACCTTC. Translating gives CASSHRQGDGYTF.

The V call is TRBV6-2 or TRBV6-3, the J call TRBJ1-2; D is ambiguous. The ends were cut back, 1 base at V and 6 bases at J, with 6 bases in the middle. The V gene's germline CDR1 is MNHEY and CDR2 SVGEGT. This CDR3 is 12 amino acids long. Here the CDR3 reads CASSYYQDGYTF. In nucleotides, the CDR3 is TGTGCCAGCAGTTACTATCAGGATGGCTACACCTTC.

V usage is TRBV2 and J usage is TRBJ1-4, with D possibly matching TRBD1 (5 bases). Trimming removed 4 bases from V and 0 bases from J, with 9 bases in between. The CDR3 is made up of 15 amino acids. CDR1 and CDR2 from the germline V gene are SNHLY and FYNNEI. As DNA, the CDR3 is TGTGCCAGCAGTGGACAGCCTGCAACTAATGAAAAACTGTTTTTT. This encodes CASSGQPATNEKLFF.

V usage is TRBV19 and J usage is TRBJ1-5, with D tentatively TRBD1 (5 bases). Deletions cut 4 bases from V and 0 bases from J, with 13 bases between. CDR3 size: 16 residues. Germline assignment: CDR1 LNHDA and CDR2 SQIVND (reference sequence). CDR3 residues: CASSTRDQISNQPQHF. CDR3 in DNA: TGTGCCAGTAGTACCCGGGACCAAATTAGCAATCAGCCCCAGCATTTT.

J is TRBJ2-1 and V is TRBV7-9, with unresolved D. Germline lookup yields CDR1 SEHNR and CDR2 FQNEAQ (reference sequence). The CDR3 runs 16 residues. V dropped 4 bases and J dropped 0 bases, with 13 bases sitting between them. For the CDR3, the DNA is TGTGCCAGCAGCTATCCGTGGGCTAGCTCCTACAATGAGCAGTTCTTC. This translates into CASSYPWASSYNEQFF.

The chain has TRBV7-9 and TRBJ1-5, with D maybe TRBD1 (6 bases). The V and J ends lost 5 bases and 0 bases respectively, with 11 bases between them. CDR1 is SEHNR and CDR2 is FQNEAQ in the germline V gene (reference sequence). This CDR3 spans 15 amino acids. CDR3: CASSPGQYSNQPQHF. DNA for the CDR3: TGTGCCAGCAGCCCCGGACAGTATAGCAATCAGCCCCAGCATTTT.